This T cell receptor (beta chain) was retrieved from a study of cytomegalovirus exposure and HLA in healthy donors. Overall study results and limits: Later analysis showed most CMV-associated TCR beta chains appearing HLA-restricted. Researchers counted roughly 150 TCR beta chains as cytomegalovirus-associated. Reported performance of the classifier showed diagnosis of cytomegalovirus status with high specificity and sensitivity. TCR beta sequences reportedly predicted most subjects' HLA-A and HLA-B alleles accurately.

Primers included in the PCR were 60 Vbeta and 13 Jbeta primers. Profiled with immunoSEQ multiplex PCR; TCRdb holds only in-frame clones, not every one. Here the sample spans fewer than 200,000 clones, around 74% being singletons. The CDR3 runs to 15 residues. Germline V gene lookup returns CDR1 LGHNA and CDR2 YSLEER. V lost 4 bases, J lost 4 bases, and 10 bases stayed unmatched. This clone occurred a few times. As yet, its antigen is unknown. This sequence joins TRBV4-3 and TRBJ2-7, with 7 bases matching TRBD1. The sample consisted of PBMCs. This sequence originates from a man between 18 and 29 years old in good health and CMV-seronegative. This CDR3 reads CASSPGTAASYEQYF. CDR3 nucleotide sequence: TGCGCCAGCAGCCCCGGGACAGCCGCGAGTTACGAGCAGTACTTC.